Reported below is one T cell receptor (beta chain). The antigen remains undetermined. Sequencing used immunoSEQ multiplex PCR; TCRdb keeps in-frame clones, though not all of them. Seen here are about 34,000 clones, around nine tenths observed once, and the top ten hold over 0.2%. The CDR3 covers 12 residues. The V end lost 1 base, the J end lost 8 bases, and 8 bases lay between the germline ends. Germline V gene data show CDR1 as SEHNR and CDR2 as FQNEAQ (reference sequence). This sample stems from a study of PD-1 blockade in classical Hodgkin lymphoma. Study outcomes and limitations: Possible causes of repertoire differences, disease activity or prior therapy, remain undefined. Lower baseline TCR diversity was reported for newly diagnosed patients than for healthy donors.

Time point given: newly diagnosed, previously untreated cHL patient sample. The authors purified CD4+ T cells from thawed PBMCs by magnetic negative selection. Comparators were PBMCs taken from newly diagnosed, untreated classical Hodgkin lymphoma. The receptor's source is a human donor with classical Hodgkin lymphoma. The sequenced sample was CD4+ T cells from blood. The chain combines TRBV7-9 with TRBJ1-2; D unclear. CDR3 residues: CASSLDERGYTF. The CDR3 bases are TGTGCCAGCAGCTTAGACGAGAGGGGCTACACCTTC.